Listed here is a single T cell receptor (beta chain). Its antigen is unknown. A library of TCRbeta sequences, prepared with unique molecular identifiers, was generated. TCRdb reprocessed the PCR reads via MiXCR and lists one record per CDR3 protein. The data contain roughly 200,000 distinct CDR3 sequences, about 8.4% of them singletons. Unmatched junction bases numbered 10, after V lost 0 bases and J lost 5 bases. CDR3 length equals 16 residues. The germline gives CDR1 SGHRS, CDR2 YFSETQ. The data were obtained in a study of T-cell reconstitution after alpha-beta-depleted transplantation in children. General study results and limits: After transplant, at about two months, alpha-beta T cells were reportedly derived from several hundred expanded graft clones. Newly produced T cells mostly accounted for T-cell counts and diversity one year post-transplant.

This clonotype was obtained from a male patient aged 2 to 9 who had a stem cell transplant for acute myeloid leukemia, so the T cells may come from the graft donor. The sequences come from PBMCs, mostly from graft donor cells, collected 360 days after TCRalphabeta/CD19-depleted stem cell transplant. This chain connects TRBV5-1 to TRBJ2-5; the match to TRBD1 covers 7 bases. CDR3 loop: CASSLERAQGMETQYF. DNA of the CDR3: TGCGCCAGCAGCTTGGAAAGGGCACAGGGGATGGAGACCCAGTACTTC.